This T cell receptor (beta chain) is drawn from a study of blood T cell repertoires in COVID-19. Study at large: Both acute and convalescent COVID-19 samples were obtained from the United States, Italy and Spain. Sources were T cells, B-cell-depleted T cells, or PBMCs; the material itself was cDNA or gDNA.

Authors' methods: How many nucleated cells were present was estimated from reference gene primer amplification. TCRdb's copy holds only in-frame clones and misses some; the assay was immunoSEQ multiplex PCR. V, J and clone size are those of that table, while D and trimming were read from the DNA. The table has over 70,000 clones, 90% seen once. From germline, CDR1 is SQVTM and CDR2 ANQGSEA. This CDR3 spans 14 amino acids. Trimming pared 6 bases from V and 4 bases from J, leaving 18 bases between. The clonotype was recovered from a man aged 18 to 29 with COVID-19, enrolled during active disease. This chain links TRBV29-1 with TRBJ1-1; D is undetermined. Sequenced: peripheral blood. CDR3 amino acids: CSVGGPLGITEAFF. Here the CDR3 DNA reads TGCAGCGTCGGAGGACCGCTTGGGATCACTGAAGCTTTCTTT.